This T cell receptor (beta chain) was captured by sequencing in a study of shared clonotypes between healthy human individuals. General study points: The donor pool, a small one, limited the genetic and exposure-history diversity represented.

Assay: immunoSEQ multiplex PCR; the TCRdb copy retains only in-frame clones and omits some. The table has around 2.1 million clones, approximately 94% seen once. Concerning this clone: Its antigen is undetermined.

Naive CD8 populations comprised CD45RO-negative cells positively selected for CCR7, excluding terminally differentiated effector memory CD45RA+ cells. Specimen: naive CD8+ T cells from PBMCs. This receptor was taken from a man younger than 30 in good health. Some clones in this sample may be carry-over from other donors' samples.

CDR3: CASNPRVPNTEAFF. As DNA, the CDR3 is TGTGCCAGCAACCCTCGGGTGCCGAACACTGAAGCTTTCTTT. The gene calls are TRBV11-2 and TRBJ1-1; D is undetermined. The CDR3 runs to 14 residues. The germline V and J ends were trimmed by 7 bases and 1 base, with 13 bases remaining between them. CDR1 and CDR2 from the germline V gene are SGHAT and FQNNGV. Full variable domain (missing parts from reference TRBV11-2 and TRBJ1-1): EAGVAQSPRYKIIEKRQSVAFWCNPISGHATLYWYQQILGQGPKLLIQFQNNGVVDDSQLPKDRFSAERLKGVDSTLKIQPAKLEDSAVYLCASNPRVPNTEAFFGQGTRLTVV.